The count of the clone carrying this T cell receptor (beta chain) is one. Its antigen is not identified. Germline loops: CDR1 LGHNA, CDR2 YSLEER. This CDR3 contains 16 residues. Trimming cost V 4 bases and J 7 bases, with 19 bases left between them. Primers used in a second PCR of roughly 6 to 12 cycles were a sample-barcoded 5' primer and a J-beta primer mix. Each CDR3 protein is one row after TCRdb ran MiXCR on the 5' RACE reads. The sample includes hundreds of thousands of distinct CDR3 sequences, more than 40% seen only once; the top ten take roughly 19%. This entry belongs to a study of blood T cells in healthy people across ages. General study points: More naive CD4+ cells and higher diversity marked long-lived donors relative to aged donors.

This clonotype was sampled from a man between 60 and 75 years old in good health. The chain couples TRBV4-3 to TRBJ1-4, with a tentative D call TRBD1 (6 bases). The sequencing sample was made of blood. The CDR3 bases are TGCGCCAGCAGCCCCAAGGGGGACACCACTCGTGAAAAACTGTTTTTT. Its protein is CASSPKGDTTREKLFF.